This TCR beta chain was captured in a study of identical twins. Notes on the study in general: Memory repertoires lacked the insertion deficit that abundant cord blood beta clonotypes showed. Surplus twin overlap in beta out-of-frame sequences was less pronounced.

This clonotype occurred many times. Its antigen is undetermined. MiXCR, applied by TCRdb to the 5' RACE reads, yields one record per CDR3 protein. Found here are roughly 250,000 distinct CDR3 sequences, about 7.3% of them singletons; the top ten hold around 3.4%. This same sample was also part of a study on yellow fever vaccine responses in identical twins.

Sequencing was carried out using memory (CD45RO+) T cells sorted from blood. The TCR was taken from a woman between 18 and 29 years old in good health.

The CDR3 DNA reads as TGCGCCAGCACCCTGAATGGTATCCGGGAGACCCAGTACTTC. It yields the protein CASTLNGIRETQYF. The chain has TRBV5-1 and TRBJ2-5; D is uncertain. The CDR3 totals 14 residues. Germline V gene sequence: CDR1 SGHRS, CDR2 YFSETQ. V was trimmed by 6 bases and J by 5 bases, leaving 17 bases between them.